This section outlines one T cell receptor beta chain sequence together with its context. These data originate in a study of blood T cell repertoires in COVID-19. Original analysis: Estimates of nucleated cell counts were drawn from the amplification of reference gene primers. Method: immunoSEQ multiplex PCR; TCRdb's copy keeps in-frame clones and lacks some. The V and J calls and clone size come from that table; D and trimming were worked out from the DNA. The sample includes roughly 200,000 clones, approximately 81% seen only once; the top ten take 4.9%. The sample comprised peripheral blood. The receptor was isolated from a woman older than 75 with acute or convalescent COVID-19.

For the CDR3, the DNA is TGTGCCAGCAGCTTAGGCGAAGGAGCCTACGAGCAGTACTTC. Protein sequence: CASSLGEGAYEQYF. The chain has TRBV11-3 and TRBJ2-7; D ambiguous. Germline-derived CDR1 and CDR2 are SGHNT and YENEEA. Trimming took 1 base from V and 2 from J, leaving 9 bases between them. The CDR3 is made up of 14 amino acids.